Listed below are T cell receptor beta chains from one sample, sequenced in a study of PD-L1 blockade in urothelial cancer. The repertoire was sequenced with immunoSEQ multiplex PCR; TCRdb's copy has only in-frame clones and lacks some. The data hold 100,000 to 150,000 clones, with more than 75% observed a single time. The sample was PBMCs, taken around atezolizumab (anti-PD-L1) treatment. These receptors all come from a man aged 50 to 59 with urothelial cancer. CDR3s include the opening cysteine and the closing phenylalanine or tryptophan. A D gene is named only where the DNA matches it firmly.

J: TRBJ2-5; D: NA; V: TRBV7-8; DNA: TGTGCCAGCAGCCCCGAACGGGAGACCCAGTACTTC; CDR3: CASSPERETQYF
J: TRBJ1-1; D: TRBD1; V: TRBV5-1; DNA: TGCGCCAGCAGCTTGGAGACAGGGAGGAACACTGAAGCTTTCTTT; CDR3: CASSLETGRNTEAFF
J: TRBJ2-5; D: NA; V: TRBV28; DNA: TGTGCCAGCAGCCCGCCTGGGGCAGGGGAAGAGACCCAGTACTTC; CDR3: CASSPPGAGEETQYF
J: TRBJ1-2; D: NA; V: TRBV5-4; DNA: TGTGCCAGCAGCTTGGCCGGCAGGGATTATGGCTACACCTTC; CDR3: CASSLAGRDYGYTF
J: TRBJ2-2; D: NA; V: TRBV7-7; DNA: TGTGCTAGCAGCTCCCATAGTAACACCGGGGAGCTGTTTTTT; CDR3: CASSSHSNTGELFF
J: TRBJ1-6; D: NA; V: TRBV6-1; DNA: TGTGCCAGCAGTGAAACCACTCAGGGTAGATCACCCCTCCACTTT; CDR3: CASSETTQGRSPLHF
J: TRBJ1-1; D: TRBD1; V: TRBV12-5; DNA: TGTGCTAGTGGGACAGGGGTCACTGAAGCTTTCTTT; CDR3: CASGTGVTEAFF
J: TRBJ2-1; D: NA; V: TRBV5-1; DNA: TGCGCCAGCAGCTTGGAACTACTGTGGACAGCATCCAACAATGAGCAGTTCTTC; CDR3: CASSLELLWTASNNEQFF
J: TRBJ2-1; D: TRBD2; V: TRBV2; DNA: TGTGCCAGCAGTGAGGACCCCTGGACTAGCGGGAGATCCTACAATGAGCAGTTCTTC; CDR3: CASSEDPWTSGRSYNEQFF
J: TRBJ2-2; D: TRBD2; V: TRBV28; DNA: TGTGCCAGCAGTTTAAGAACTAGCGGGGCCACCGGGGAGCTGTTTTTT; CDR3: CASSLRTSGATGELFF
J: TRBJ1-2; D: TRBD1; V: TRBV19; DNA: TGTGCCAGTAGTCAGGGGGGAGACTATGGCTACACCTTC; CDR3: CASSQGGDYGYTF
J: TRBJ1-4; D: TRBD1; V: TRBV7-9; DNA: TGTGCCACCACGGGGACAGGGTATGAAAAACTGTTTTTT; CDR3: CATTGTGYEKLFF
J: TRBJ1-5; D: TRBD1; V: TRBV28; DNA: TGTGCCAGCAGGGGGGGGACAGGGGGCATTCAGCCCCAGCATTTT; CDR3: CASRGGTGGIQPQHF
J: TRBJ2-5; D: TRBD2; V: TRBV9; DNA: TGTGCCAGCGGGAGGGAATCAGAGACCCAGTACTTC; CDR3: CASGRESETQYF
J: TRBJ2-7; D: NA; V: TRBV6-1; DNA: TGTGCCAGCAGTCCCCCGGGACTTCGATCCCACGAGCAGTACTTC; CDR3: CASSPPGLRSHEQYF